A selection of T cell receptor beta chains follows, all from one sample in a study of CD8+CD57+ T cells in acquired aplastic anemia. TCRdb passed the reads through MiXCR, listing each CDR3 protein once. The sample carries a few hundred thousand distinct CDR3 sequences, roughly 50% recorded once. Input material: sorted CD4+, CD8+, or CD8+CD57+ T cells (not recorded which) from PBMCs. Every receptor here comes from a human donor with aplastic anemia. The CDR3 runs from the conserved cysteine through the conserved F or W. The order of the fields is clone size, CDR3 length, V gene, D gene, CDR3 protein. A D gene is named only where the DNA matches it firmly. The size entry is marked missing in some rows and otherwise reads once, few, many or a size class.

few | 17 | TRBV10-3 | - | CASSYARRGKLTDTQYF
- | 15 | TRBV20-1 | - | CSARDLEGLGYEQYF
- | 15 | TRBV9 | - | CASSADSNYNSPLHF
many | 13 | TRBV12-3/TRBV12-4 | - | CASSWDINQPQHF
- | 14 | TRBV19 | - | CASSPVLANYGYTF
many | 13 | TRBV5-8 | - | CASSQDSFRSQYF
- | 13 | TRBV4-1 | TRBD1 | CASSQGDRGTQYF
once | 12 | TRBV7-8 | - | CASAVEAGGYTF
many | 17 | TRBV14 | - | CASSPPGRGETYNEQFF
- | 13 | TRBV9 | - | CASSVEVSTEAFF
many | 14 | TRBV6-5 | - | CASRRGDRHTEAFF
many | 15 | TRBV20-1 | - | CSARASSYSNQPQHF
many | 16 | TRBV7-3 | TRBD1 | CASSPVGQVGNTEAFF
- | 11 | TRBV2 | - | CASSGFAPLHF
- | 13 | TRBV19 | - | CASKHRVSGELFF
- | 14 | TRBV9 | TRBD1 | CASSTRTGGYEQYF
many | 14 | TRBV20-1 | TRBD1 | CSARTGSGNQPQHF
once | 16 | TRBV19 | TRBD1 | CASSMDRGDQAGELFF
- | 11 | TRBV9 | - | CASSVQDTQYF
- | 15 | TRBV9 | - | CASSVGTDGTDTQYF
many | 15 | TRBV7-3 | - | CASSLSGASYNEQFF
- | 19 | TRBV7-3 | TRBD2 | CASSPCPTRTSGGTGELFF
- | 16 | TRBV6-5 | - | CASSYSPGRDEEKLFF
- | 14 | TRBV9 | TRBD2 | CASSASGGVGEQYF
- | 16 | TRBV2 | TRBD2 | CASSAGAGGPGDTQYF
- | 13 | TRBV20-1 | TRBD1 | CSATQGREEKLFF
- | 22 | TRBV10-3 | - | CAISESQGIVGLGQDGNQPQHF
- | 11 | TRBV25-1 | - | CASSEGREQFF
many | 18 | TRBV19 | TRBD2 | CASRGVQRAGGLTDTQYF
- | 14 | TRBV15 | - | CATSSDRIDQPQHF
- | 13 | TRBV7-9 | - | CASSVSTDGELFF
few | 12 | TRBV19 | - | CASSIRADTIYF
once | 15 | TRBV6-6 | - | CASSYSKAVTYEQYF
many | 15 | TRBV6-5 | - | CASRTRGKKNTEAFF
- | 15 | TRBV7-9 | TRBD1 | CASSLLTGVDNEQFF
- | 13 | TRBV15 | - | CATSRDITGLSFF
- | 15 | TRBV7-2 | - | CPSSERRGGNEKLFF
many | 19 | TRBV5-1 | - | CASSSPGGRGRGGANVLTF
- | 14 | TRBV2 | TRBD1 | CASSPGTGSYGYTF
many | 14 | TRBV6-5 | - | CASSTWGSNQPQHF
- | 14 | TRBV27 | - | CASSFGVGAGKLFF
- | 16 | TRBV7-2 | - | CASSPPSVATNEKLFF
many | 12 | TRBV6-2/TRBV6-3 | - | CASPWPTDTQYF
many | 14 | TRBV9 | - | CASSFTVRNSPLHF
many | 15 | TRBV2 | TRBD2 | CASSRTSGVGDEQFF
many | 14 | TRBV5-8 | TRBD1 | CASSTGGNTDTQYF
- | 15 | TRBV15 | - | CATSSQTLLPYEQYF
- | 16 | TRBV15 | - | CATSSDPGLRQGTQYF
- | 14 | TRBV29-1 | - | CSAVGQSIPYEQYF
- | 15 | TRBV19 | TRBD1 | CASSKTGSDNQPQHF
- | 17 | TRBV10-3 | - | CASSEAARDPSNQPQHF
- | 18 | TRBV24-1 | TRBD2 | CATSGLAGEEVNYNEQFF
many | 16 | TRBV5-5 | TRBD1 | CASSTTGAEGSKEAFF
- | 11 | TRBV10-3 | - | CATSDGVEQYF
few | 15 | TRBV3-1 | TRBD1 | CASSPGTGWGETQYF
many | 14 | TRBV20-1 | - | CSASKVGAGDEAFF
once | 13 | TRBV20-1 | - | CSARDRSAKEQYF
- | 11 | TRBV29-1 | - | CSVPGRAEAFF
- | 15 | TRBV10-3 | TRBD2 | CAISERGGALDTQYF